This T cell receptor (beta chain) emerged from a study of blood T cell repertoires in COVID-19. Study background: Acute and convalescent COVID-19 samples came from the United States, Italy and Spain. Sample material is recorded as cDNA or gDNA derived from T cells, B-cell-depleted T cells, or PBMCs.

Per the authors' pipeline: Estimation of nucleated cell counts relied on the amplification of reference gene primers. The assay was immunoSEQ multiplex PCR, and TCRdb's table has in-frame clones only and misses some. The DNA gave D and trimming, while V, J and clone size come from that table. The data contain around 130,000 clones, 80% of them singletons. This clone was seen a few times. CDR3 length: 14 amino acids. Germline loops: CDR1 MNHEY, CDR2 SVGAGI. Trimming pared 4 bases from V and 7 bases from J, leaving 11 bases between. Sequencing was performed on peripheral blood. The J gene is TRBJ1-6, the V gene TRBV6-5; D is perhaps TRBD1 (5 bases). This receptor was obtained from an older man with acute or convalescent COVID-19. This CDR3 is CASSLSGNNSPLHF. In nucleotides, the CDR3 is TGTGCCAGCAGTTTATCAGGGAACAATTCACCCCTCCACTTT.